The 5 T cell receptor beta chains below were found in one sample sequenced in a study of monozygotic twins with inflammatory bowel disease. TCRdb re-called the 5' RACE reads; one entry per CDR3 protein, DNA not given. The sample yields hundreds of thousands of distinct CDR3 sequences, of which the top ten take up 2.4%. The sequenced sample was blood. The receptors originated from a human donor with ulcerative colitis or Crohn's disease, or a healthy co-twin of an affected twin (not recorded which).

V gene TRBV6-1 combines with J gene TRBJ2-4; the TCRdb call, TRBD1, lacks DNA for checking. This CDR3 has 17 residues. Germline CDR1 is MNHNS and CDR2 is SASEGT. CDR3 amino acids: CASSLLRGDGAKNIQYF.

The gene calls are TRBV20-1 and TRBJ2-5; TCRdb's D call, TRBD2, is unchecked because there is no DNA. Germline values: CDR1 DFQATT, CDR2 SNEGSKA (reference sequence). The CDR3 is made up of 12 amino acids. The CDR3: CSARGLGETQYF.

The rearrangement uses TRBV2 and TRBJ2-3; TCRdb outputs TRBD2, but without DNA this stays unchecked. The CDR3 loop spans 12 amino acids. Germline CDR1 reads SNHLY; CDR2 reads FYNNEI. This CDR3 reads CASRPTSGGQYF.

The genes are TRBV12-5 and TRBJ2-1. The germline V gene has CDR1 LGHNT and CDR2 FRNRAP. The CDR3 totals 14 residues. The CDR3 reads CASGLGLPGDEQFF.

This sequence joins TRBV12-3 or TRBV12-4 and TRBJ2-1; TCRdb returns TRBD1, unconfirmable since there is no DNA. The CDR3 totals 17 residues. This CDR3 is CASSAPQGARAYNEQFF.